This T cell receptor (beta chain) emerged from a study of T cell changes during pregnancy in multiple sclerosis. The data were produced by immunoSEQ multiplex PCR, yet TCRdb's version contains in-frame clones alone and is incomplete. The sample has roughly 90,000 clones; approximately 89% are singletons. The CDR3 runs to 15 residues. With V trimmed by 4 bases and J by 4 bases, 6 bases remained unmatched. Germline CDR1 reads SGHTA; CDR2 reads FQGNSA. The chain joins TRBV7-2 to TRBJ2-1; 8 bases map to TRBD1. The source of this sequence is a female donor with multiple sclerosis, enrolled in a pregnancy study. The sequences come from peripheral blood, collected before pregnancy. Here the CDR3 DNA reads TGTGCCAGCAGCTCCAGGGGGCGACTGTACAATGAGCAGTTCTTC. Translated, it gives CASSSRGRLYNEQFF.